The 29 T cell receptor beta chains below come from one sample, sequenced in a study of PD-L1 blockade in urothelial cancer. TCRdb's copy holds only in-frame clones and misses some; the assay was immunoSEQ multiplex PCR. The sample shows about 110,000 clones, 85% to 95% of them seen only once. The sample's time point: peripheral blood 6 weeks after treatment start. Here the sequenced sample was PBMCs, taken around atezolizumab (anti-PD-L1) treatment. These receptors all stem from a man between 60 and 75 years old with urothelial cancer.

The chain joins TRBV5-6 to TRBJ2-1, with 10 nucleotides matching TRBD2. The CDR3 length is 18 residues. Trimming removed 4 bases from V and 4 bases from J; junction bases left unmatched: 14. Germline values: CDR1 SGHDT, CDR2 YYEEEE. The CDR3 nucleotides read TGTGCCAGCAGCCGGCTAGCGGGGGCCACTTACCCATACAATGAGCAGTTCTTC. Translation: CASSRLAGATYPYNEQFF.

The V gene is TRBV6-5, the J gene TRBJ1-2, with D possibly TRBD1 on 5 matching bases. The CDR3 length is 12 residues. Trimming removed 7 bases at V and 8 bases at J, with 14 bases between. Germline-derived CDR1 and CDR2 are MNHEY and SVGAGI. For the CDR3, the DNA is TGTGCCAGCACTAGGGGTCTGGGCGGCTACACCTTC. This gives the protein CASTRGLGGYTF.

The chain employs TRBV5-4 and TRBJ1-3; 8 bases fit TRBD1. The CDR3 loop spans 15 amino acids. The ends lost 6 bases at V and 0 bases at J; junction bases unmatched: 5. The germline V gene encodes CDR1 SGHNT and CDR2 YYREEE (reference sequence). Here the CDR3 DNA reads TGTGCCAGCAACCGACAGGGGTCCTCTGGAAACACCATATATTTT. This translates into CASNRQGSSGNTIYF.

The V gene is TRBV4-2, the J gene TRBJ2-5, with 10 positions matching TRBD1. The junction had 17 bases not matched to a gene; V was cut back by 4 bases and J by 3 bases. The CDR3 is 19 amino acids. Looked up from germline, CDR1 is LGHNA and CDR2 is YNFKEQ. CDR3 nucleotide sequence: TGTGCCAGCAGCCCCAAGACAGGGGGCTATGAGGAAAGGAAAGAGACCCAGTACTTC. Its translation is CASSPKTGGYEERKETQYF.

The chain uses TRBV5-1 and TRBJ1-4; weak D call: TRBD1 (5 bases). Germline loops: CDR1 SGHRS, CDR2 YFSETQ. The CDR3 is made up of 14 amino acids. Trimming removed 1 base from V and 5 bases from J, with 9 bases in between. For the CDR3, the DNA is TGCGCCAGCAGCTTGACAGGAATAAATGAAAAACTGTTTTTT. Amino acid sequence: CASSLTGINEKLFF. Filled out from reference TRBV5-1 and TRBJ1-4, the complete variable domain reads KAGVTQTPRYLIKTRGQQVTLSCSPISGHRSVSWYQQTPGQGLQFLFEYFSETQRNKGNFPGRFSGRQFSNSRSEMNVSTLELGDSALYLCASSLTGINEKLFFGSGTQLSVL.

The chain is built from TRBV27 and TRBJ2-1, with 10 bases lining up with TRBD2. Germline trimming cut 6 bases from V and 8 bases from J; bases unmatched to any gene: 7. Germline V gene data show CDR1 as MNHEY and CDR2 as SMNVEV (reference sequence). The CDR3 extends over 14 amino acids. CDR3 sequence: CASRLAGVIDEQFF. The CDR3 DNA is TGTGCCAGCAGGCTAGCGGGAGTGATAGATGAGCAGTTCTTC.

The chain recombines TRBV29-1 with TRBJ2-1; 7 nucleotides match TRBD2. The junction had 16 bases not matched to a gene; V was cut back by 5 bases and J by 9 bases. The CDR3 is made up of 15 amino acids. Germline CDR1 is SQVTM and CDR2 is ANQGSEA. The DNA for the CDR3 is TGCAGCGTTTCGCGTGGGAGCGGGGTGGGGACTGAGCAGTTCTTC. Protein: CSVSRGSGVGTEQFF.

In nucleotides, the CDR3 is TGTGCCAGCAGCCCCGGGTGGCCGCGAAAGACCGGGGAGACCCAGTACTTC. Amino acids: CASSPGWPRKTGETQYF. The V gene is TRBV5-5, the J gene TRBJ2-5; D not resolved. Trimming pared 4 bases from V and 5 bases from J, leaving 24 bases between. CDR3 length equals 17 residues. Germline assignment: CDR1 SGHKS and CDR2 YYEKEE (reference sequence). The complete variable domain, with remaining parts taken from reference TRBV5-5 and TRBJ2-5, reads DAGVTQSPTHLIKTRGQQVTLRCSPISGHKSVSWYQQVLGQGPQFIFQYYEKEERGRGNFPDRFSARQFPNYSSELNVNALLLGDSALYLCASSPGWPRKTGETQYFGPGTRLLVL.

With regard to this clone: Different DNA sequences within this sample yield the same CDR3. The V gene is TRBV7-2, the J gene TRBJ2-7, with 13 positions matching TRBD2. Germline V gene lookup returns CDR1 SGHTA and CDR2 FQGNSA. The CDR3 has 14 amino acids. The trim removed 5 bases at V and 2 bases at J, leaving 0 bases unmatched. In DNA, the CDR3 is TGTGCCAGCAGCGGGACTAGCGGGGCCTACGAGCAGTACTTC. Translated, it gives CASSGTSGAYEQYF.

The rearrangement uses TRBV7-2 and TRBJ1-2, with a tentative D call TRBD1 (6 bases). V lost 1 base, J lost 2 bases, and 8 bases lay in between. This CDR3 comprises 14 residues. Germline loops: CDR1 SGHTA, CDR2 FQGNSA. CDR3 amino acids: CASSLEQGNYGYTF. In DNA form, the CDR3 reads TGTGCCAGCAGCTTAGAACAGGGCAACTATGGCTACACCTTC.

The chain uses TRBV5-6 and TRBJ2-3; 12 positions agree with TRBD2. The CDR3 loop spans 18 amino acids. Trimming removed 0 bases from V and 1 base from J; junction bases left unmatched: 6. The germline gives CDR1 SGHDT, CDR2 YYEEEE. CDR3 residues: CASSLDPTSGGGTDTQYF. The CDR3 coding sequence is TGTGCCAGCAGCTTGGACCCGACTAGCGGGGGAGGCACAGATACGCAGTATTTT.

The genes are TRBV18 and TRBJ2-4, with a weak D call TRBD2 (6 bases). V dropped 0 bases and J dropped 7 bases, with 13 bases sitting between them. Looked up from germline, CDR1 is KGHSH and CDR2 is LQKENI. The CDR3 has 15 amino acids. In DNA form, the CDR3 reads TGTGCCAGCTCACCACCGTCGGAGGGTACGAACATTCAGTACTTC. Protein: CASSPPSEGTNIQYF.

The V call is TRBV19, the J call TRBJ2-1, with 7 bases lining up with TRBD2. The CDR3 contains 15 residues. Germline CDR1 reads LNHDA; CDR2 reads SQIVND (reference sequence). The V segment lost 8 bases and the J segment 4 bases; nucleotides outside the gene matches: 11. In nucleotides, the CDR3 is TGTGCCAGTCAAAGACGCGGACTAGTATACAATGAGCAGTTCTTC. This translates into CASQRRGLVYNEQFF.

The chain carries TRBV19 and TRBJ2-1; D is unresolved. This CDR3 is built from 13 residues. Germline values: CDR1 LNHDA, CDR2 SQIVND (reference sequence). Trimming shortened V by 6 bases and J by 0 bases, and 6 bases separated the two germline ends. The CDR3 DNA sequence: TGTGCCAGTAGCCCCGGCTCCTACAATGAGCAGTTCTTC. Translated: CASSPGSYNEQFF.

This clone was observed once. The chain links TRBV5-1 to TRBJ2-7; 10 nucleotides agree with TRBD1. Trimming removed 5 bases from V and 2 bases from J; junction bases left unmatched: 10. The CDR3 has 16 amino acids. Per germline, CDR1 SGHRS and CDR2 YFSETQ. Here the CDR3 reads CASRLDTGTGAYEQYF. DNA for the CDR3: TGCGCCAGCAGGTTAGATACCGGGACAGGGGCCTACGAGCAGTACTTC. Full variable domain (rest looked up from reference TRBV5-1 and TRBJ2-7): KAGVTQTPRYLIKTRGQQVTLSCSPISGHRSVSWYQQTPGQGLQFLFEYFSETQRNKGNFPGRFSGRQFSNSRSEMNVSTLELGDSALYLCASRLDTGTGAYEQYFGPGTRLTVT.

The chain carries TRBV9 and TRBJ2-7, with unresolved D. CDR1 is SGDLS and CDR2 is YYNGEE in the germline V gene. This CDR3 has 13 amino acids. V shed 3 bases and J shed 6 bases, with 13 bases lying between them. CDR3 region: CASSGVSPSEQYF. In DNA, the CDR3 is TGTGCCAGCAGCGGAGTATCCCCCTCCGAGCAGTACTTC.

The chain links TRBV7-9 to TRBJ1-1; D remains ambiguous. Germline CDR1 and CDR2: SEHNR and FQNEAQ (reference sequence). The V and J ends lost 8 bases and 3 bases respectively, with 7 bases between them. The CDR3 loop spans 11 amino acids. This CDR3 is CASSQYTEAFF. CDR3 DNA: TGTGCCAGCTCACAATACACTGAAGCTTTCTTT.

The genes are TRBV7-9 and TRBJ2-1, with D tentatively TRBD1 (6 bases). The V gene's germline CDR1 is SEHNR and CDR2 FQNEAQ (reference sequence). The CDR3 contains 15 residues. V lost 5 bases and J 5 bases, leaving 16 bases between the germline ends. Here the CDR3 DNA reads TGTGCCAGCAGCGGGCGAGACAGGTTGAACAATGAGCAGTTCTTC. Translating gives CASSGRDRLNNEQFF.

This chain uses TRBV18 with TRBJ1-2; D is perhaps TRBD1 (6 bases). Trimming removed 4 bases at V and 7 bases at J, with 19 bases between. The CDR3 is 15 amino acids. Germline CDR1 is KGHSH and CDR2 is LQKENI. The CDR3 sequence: CASSRTGIKAGGYTF. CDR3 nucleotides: TGTGCCAGCTCACGCACAGGGATTAAAGCTGGTGGCTACACCTTC.

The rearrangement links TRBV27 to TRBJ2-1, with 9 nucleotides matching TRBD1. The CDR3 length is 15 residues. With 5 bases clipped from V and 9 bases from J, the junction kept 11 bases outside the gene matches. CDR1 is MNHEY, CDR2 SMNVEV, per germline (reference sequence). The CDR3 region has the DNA TGTGCCAGCAGTCCCGCCGGGACAGGGTTCGGTGAGCAGTTCTTC. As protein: CASSPAGTGFGEQFF.

The CDR3 DNA reads TGTGCCTGCCGAACGGGGGGGCCATTATACAATGAGCAGTTCTTC. It encodes CACRTGGPLYNEQFF. J is TRBJ2-1 and V is TRBV6-1; 8 nucleotides agree with TRBD2. CDR3 length: 15 amino acids. V dropped 11 bases and J dropped 4; count of bases not matched to a gene: 13. Germline CDR1 and CDR2: MNHNS and SASEGT.

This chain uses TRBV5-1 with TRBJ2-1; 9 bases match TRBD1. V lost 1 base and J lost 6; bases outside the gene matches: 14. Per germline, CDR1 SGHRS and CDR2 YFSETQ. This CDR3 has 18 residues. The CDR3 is CASSLPRDRVVVGNEQFF. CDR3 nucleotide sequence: TGCGCCAGCAGCTTGCCCCGGGACAGGGTTGTAGTCGGCAATGAGCAGTTCTTC.

CDR3 in amino acids: CASRPPDRREKLFF. CDR3 sequence (DNA): TGTGCCAGCAGGCCCCCCGACAGGAGGGAAAAACTGTTTTTT. V gene TRBV7-8 combines with J gene TRBJ1-4, with D possibly TRBD1 on 6 matching bases. The CDR3 is 14 amino acids. V was cut by 6 bases and J by 8 bases, with 16 bases left in between. Germline V lookup: CDR1 SGHVS, CDR2 FQNEAQ.

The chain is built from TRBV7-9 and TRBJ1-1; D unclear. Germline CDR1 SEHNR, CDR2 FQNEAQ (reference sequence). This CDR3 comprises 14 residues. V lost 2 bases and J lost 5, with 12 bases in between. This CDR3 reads CASSLPGFGTEAFF. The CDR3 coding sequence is TGTGCCAGCAGCTTACCGGGTTTCGGGACTGAAGCTTTCTTT.

CDR3 in DNA: TGTGCCAGCAGCTCCGCGGCAGGGTCTAGCAATCAGCCCCAGCATTTT. It translates to CASSSAAGSSNQPQHF. The J gene is TRBJ1-5, the V gene TRBV7-3, with D tentatively TRBD1 (5 bases). Trimming shortened V by 4 bases and J by 0 bases, and 13 bases separated the two germline ends. Germline CDR1 is SGHTA and CDR2 is FQGTGA. This CDR3 contains 16 residues.

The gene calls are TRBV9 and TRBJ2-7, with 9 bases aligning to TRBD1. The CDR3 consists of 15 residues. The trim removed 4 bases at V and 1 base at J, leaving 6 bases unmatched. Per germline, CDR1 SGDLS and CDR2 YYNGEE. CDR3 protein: CASSKGTGWSYEQYF. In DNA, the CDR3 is TGTGCCAGCAGCAAAGGGACAGGGTGGTCCTACGAGCAGTACTTC.

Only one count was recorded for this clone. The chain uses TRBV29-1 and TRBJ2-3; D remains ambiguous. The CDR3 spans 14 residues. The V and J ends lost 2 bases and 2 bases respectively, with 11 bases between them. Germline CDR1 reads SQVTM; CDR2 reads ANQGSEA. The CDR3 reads CSVELAAFTDTQYF. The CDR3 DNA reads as TGCAGCGTTGAACTTGCGGCCTTCACAGATACGCAGTATTTT.

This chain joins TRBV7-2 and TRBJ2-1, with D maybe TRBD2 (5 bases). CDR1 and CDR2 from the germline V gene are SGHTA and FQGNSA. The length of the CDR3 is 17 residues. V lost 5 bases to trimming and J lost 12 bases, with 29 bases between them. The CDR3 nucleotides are TGTGCCAGCAGCCCTTCTTGGGCGGGCTTATTGGCCCCCGGGCAGTTCTTC. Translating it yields CASSPSWAGLLAPGQFF.

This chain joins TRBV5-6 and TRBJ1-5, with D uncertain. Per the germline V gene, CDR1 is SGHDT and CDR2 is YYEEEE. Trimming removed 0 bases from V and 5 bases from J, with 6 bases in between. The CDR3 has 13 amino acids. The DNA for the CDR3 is TGTGCCAGCAGCTTGGCTACCGATCAGCCCCAGCATTTT. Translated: CASSLATDQPQHF.